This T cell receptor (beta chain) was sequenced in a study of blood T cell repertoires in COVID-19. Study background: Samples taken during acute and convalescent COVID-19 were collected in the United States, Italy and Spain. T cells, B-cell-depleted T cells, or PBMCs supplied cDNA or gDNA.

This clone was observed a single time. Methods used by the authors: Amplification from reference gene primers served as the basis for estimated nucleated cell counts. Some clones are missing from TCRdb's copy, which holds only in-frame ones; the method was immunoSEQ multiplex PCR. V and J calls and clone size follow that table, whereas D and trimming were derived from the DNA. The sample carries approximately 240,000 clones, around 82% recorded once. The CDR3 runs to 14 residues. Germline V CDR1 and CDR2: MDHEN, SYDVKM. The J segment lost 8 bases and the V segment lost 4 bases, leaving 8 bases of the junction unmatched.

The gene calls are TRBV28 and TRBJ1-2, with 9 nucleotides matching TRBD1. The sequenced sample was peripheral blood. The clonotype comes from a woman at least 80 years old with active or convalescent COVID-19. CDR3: CASSSLGQGGGYTF. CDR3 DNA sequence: TGTGCCAGCAGTTCCCTGGGACAGGGAGGAGGCTACACCTTC.